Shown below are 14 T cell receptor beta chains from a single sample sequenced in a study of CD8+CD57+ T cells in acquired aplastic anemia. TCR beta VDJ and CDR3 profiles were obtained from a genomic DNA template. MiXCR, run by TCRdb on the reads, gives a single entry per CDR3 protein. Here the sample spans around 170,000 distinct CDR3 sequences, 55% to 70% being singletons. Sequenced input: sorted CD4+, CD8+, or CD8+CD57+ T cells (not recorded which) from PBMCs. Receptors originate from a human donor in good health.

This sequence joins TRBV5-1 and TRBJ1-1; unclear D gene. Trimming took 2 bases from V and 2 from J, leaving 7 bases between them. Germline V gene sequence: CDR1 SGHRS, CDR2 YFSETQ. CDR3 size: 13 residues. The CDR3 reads CASSFTVNTEAFF. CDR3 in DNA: TGCGCCAGCAGCTTCACAGTTAACACTGAAGCTTTCTTT.

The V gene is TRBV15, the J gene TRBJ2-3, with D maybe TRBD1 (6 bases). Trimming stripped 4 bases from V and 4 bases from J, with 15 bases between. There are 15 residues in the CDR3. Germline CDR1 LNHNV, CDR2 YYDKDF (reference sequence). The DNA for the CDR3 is TGTGCCACCAGCATCCGGGACACGGAGGCAGATACGCAGTATTTT. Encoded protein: CATSIRDTEADTQYF.

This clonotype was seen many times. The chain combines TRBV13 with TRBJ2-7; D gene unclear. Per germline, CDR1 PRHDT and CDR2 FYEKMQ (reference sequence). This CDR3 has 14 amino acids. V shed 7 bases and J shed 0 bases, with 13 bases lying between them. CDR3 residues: CASTSAISSYEQYF. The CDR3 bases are TGTGCCAGCACCTCTGCAATCAGCTCCTACGAGCAGTACTTC. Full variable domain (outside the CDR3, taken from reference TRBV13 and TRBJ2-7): AAGVIQSPRHLIKEKRETATLKCYPIPRHDTVYWYQQGPGQDPQFLISFYEKMQSDKGSIPDRFSAQQFSDYHSELNMSSLELGDSALYFCASTSAISSYEQYFGPGTRLTVT.

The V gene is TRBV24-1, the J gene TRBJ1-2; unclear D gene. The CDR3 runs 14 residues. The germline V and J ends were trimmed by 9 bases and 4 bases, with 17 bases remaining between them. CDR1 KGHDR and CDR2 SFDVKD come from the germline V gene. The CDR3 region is CATSFATVSYGYTF. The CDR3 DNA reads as TGTGCCACCTCTTTTGCGACGGTTAGCTATGGCTACACCTTC.

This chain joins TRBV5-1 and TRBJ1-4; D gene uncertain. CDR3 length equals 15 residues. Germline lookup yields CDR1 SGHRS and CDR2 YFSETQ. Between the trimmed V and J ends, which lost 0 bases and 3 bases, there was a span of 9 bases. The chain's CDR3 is CASSLVAAANEKLFF. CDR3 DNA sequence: TGCGCCAGCAGCTTGGTGGCGGCGGCTAATGAAAAACTGTTTTTT.

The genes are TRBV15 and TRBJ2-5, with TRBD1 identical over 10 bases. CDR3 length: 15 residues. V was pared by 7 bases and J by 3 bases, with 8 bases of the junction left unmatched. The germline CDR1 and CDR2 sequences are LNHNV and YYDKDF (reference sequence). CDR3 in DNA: TGTGCCACCACCAAAACCGGGACAGGGGAAGAGACCCAGTACTTC. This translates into CATTKTGTGEETQYF. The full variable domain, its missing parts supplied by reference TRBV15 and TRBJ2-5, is DAMVIQNPRYQVTQFGKPVTLSCSQTLNHNVMYWYQQKSSQAPKLLFHYYDKDFNNEADTPDNFQSRRPNTSFCFLDIRSPGLGDTAMYLCATTKTGTGEETQYFGPGTRLLVL.

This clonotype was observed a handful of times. CDR3 nucleotides: TGTGCCAGCAGTAGGGGAACTCCAGATACGCAGTATTTT. Protein sequence: CASSRGTPDTQYF. The chain joins TRBV5-6 to TRBJ2-3, with a tentative D call TRBD1 (5 bases). Trimming removed 5 bases from V and 4 bases from J, with 11 bases in between. Germline CDR1 reads SGHDT; CDR2 reads YYEEEE. This CDR3 has 13 residues. Complete variable domain (other parts from reference TRBV5-6 and TRBJ2-3): DAGVTQSPTHLIKTRGQQVTLRCSPKSGHDTVSWYQQALGQGPQFIFQYYEEEERQRGNFPDRFSGHQFPNYSSELNVNALLLGDSALYLCASSRGTPDTQYFGPGTRLTVL.

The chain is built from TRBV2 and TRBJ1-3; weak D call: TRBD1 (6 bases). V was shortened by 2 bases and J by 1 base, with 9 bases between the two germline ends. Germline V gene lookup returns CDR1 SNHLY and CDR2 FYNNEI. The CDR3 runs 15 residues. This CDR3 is CASSEMGASGNTIYF. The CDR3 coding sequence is TGTGCCAGCAGTGAAATGGGGGCATCTGGAAACACCATATATTTT.

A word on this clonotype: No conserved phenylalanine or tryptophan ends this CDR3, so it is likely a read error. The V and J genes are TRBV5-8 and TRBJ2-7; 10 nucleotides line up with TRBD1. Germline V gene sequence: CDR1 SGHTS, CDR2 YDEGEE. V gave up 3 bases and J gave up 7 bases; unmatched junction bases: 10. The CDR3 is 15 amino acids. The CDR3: CASSWGTGVAGEQYL. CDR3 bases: TGTGCCAGCAGCTGGGGGACAGGGGTTGCGGGAGAGCAGTACCTC.

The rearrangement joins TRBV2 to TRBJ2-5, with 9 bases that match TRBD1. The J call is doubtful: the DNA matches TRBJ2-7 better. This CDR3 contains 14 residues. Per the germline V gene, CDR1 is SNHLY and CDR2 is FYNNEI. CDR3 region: CASRQTGGRLEQYF. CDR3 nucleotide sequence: TGTGCCAGCAGGCAAACAGGGGGCAGGCTCGAGCAGTACTTC.

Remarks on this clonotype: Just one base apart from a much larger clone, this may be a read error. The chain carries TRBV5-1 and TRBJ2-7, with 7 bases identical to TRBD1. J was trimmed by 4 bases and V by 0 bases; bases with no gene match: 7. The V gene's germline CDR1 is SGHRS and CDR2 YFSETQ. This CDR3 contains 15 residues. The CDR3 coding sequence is TGCGCCAGCAGCTTGGAGGCTAGCAGGGGGTACGAGCAGTACTTC. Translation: CASSLEASRGYEQYF.

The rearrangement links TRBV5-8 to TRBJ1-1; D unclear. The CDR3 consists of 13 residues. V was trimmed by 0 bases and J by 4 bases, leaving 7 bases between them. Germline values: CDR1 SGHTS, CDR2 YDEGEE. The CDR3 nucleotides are TGTGCCAGCAGCTTGGTCCATCCCACTGAAGCTTTCTTT. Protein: CASSLVHPTEAFF.

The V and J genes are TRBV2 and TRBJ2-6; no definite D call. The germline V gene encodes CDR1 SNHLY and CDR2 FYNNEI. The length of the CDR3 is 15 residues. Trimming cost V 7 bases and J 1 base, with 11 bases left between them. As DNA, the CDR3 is TGTGCCAGCACTTTTTTCACATCTGGGGCCAACGTCCTGACTTTC. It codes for CASTFFTSGANVLTF. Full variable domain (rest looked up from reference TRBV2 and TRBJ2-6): EPEVTQTPSHQVTQMGQEVILRCVPISNHLYFYWYRQILGQKVEFLVSFYNNEISEKSEIFDDQFSVERPDGSNFTLKIRSTKLEDSAMYFCASTFFTSGANVLTFGAGSRLTVL.

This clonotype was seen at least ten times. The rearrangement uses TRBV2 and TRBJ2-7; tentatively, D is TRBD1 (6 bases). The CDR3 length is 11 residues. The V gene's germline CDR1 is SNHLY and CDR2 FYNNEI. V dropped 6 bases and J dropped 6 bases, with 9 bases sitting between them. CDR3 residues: CASRGGVEQYF. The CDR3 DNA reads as TGTGCCAGCAGAGGGGGTGTCGAGCAGTACTTC.